This T cell receptor beta chain is from a study of vaccination and CD4 T cells after COVID-19. Study at large: Blood was drawn a median around 70 days post second dose, range 14 to 241. Overlapping peptides of the spike proteins of SARS-CoV-2, HCoV-NL63, HCoV-OC43 and HCoV-229E were used for cell stimulation. Study-level findings and limits: For SARS-CoV-2-reactive clonotypes, the median went from roughly 19 to 38, a nonsignificant increase.

CD4+ T cells that had been cultured provided DNA sequenced with the Oncomine TCR Beta short-read assay. TCRdb called the PCR reads again in MiXCR, with one record for every CDR3 protein. The table has about 17,000 distinct CDR3 sequences, 48% seen once; the top ten hold around 5.3%. In its sample, this clonotype was seen a few times. Its antigen remains unknown. The CDR3 totals 15 residues. Trimming cost V 5 bases and J 5 bases; bases outside gene matches: 7. Germline V gives CDR1 SGHTA, CDR2 FQGNSA. Regarding treatment: roughly 10-day PBMC culture with coronavirus spike peptide pools or control peptides (ViraFEST assay).

The source was CD4+ T cells from blood, cultured in vitro, collected before SARS-CoV-2 vaccination. This chain links TRBV7-2 with TRBJ2-1, with 9 bases matching TRBD2. The TCR was taken from a human donor who had recovered from COVID-19. DNA for the CDR3: TGTGCCAGCAGCCTTAGCGGGGGACCACACAATGAGCAGTTCTTC. As protein: CASSLSGGPHNEQFF.